This T cell receptor beta chain is drawn from a study of Tregs in tolerant kidney transplant recipients. Thawed PBMCs were FACS-sorted into unstimulated CD4+CD25+CD127- regulatory T cells, CD4+CD25- non-regulatory cells, CD4 and CD8 cells. The CDR3 spans 15 residues. The V gene's germline CDR1 is SGDLS and CDR2 YYNGEE. Losses at the gene ends were 0 bases for V and 6 bases for J; bases not matched to a gene: 5. Libraries were prepared by immunoSEQ multiplex PCR; TCRdb keeps only in-frame clonotypes and omits some of them. The data show around 70,000 clones, roughly 92% seen once. This specimen was CD8+ T cells from blood, taken before the transplant. The gene calls are TRBV9 and TRBJ2-1, with TRBD2 matching over 8 bases. The receptor comes from a human donor who received a combined kidney and bone marrow transplant. This chain's CDR3 is CASSVEVAGRNEQFF. CDR3 DNA: TGTGCCAGCAGCGTAGAGGTAGCGGGGCGCAATGAGCAGTTCTTC.